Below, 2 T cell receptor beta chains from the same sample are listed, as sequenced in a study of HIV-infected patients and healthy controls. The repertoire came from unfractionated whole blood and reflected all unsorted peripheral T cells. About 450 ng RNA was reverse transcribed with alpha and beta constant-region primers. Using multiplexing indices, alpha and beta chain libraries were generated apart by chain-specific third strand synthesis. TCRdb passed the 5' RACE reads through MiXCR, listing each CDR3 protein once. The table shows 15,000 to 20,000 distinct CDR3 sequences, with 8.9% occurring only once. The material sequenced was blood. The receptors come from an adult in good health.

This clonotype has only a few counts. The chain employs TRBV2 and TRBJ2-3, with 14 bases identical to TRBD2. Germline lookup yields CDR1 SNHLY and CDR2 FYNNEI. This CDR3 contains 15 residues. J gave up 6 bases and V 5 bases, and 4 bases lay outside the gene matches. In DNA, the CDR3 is TGTGCCAGCAGTTATGGGACTAGCGGGAGCGATACGCAGTATTTT. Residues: CASSYGTSGSDTQYF.

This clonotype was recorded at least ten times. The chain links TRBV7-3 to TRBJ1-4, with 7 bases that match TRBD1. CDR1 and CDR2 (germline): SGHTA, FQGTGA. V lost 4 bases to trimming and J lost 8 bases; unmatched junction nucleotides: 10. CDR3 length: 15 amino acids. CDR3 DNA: TGTGCCAGCAGCTCTCAGGGGACAGTTCTAGAAAAACTGTTTTTT. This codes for CASSSQGTVLEKLFF. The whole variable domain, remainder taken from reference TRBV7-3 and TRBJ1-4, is GAGVSQTPSNKVTEKGKYVELRCDPISGHTALYWYRQSLGQGPEFLIYFQGTGAADDSGLPNDRFFAVRPEGSVSTLKIQRTERGDSAVYLCASSSQGTVLEKLFFGSGTQLSVL.